In this sample, the clone carrying this TCR beta chain is medium-sized. As yet, its antigen is unknown. Trimming took 7 bases from V and 6 from J, leaving 15 bases between them. Germline values: CDR1 SQVTM, CDR2 ANQGSEA. The CDR3 is 13 residues long. The data were taken from a study of T cells generated in artificial thymic organoids. Whole-study findings and limits: TCR diversity of organoid-derived CD8 single positive cells matched thymic and naive blood cells.

Peripheral blood, not mobilized, was taken from healthy adult donors. Blood naive CD8 T cells sorted as CD3+TCRalphabeta+CD8+CD45RO-CCR7+. TCRalpha and TCRbeta libraries were amplified separately by semi-nested PCR with TRAC or TRBC reverse primers. TCRdb re-called the 5' RACE reads through MiXCR, storing one row per CDR3 protein. This sample has some 5,900 distinct CDR3 sequences, with roughly 32% found just once. The sequencing input was naive CD8+ T cells from blood. The subset: CD3+TCRalphabeta+CD8SP T cells; for blood, CD45RO-CCR7+ naive CD8+ T cells. This TCR came from a human donor who gave cord blood stem cells for thymic organoid culture, a cardiac surgery patient who gave postnatal thymus, or a blood donor (not recorded which). The rearrangement joins TRBV29-1 to TRBJ2-2; no clear D gene. This CDR3 is CSAHRSDPGELFF. Written as DNA, the CDR3 is TGCAGCGCACATCGCTCCGACCCCGGGGAGCTGTTTTTT.